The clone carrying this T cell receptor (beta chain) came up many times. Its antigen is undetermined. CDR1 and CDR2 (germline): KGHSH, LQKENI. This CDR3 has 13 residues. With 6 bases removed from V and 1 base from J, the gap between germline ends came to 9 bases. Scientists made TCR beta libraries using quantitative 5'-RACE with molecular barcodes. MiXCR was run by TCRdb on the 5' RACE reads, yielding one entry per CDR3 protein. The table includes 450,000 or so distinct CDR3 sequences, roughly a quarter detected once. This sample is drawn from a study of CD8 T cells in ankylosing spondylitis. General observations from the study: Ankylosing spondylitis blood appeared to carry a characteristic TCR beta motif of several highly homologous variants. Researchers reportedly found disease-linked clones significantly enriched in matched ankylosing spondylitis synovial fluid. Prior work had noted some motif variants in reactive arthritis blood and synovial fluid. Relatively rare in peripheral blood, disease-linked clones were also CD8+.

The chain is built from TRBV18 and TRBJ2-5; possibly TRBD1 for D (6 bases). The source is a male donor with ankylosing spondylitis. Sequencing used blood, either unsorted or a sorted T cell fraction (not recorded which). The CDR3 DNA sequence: TGTGCCAGCTCTTGGGACACCCAAGAGACCCAGTACTTC. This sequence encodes CASSWDTQETQYF.